This T cell receptor (beta chain) is drawn from a study of blood T cell repertoires in COVID-19. This CDR3 is 14 amino acids long. Trimming shortened V by 2 bases and J by 3 bases, and 11 bases separated the two germline ends. Germline lookup yields CDR1 MNHEY and CDR2 SMNVEV (reference sequence). Two negative PCRs, clearance, or symptom resolution had been documented for recovered Cohort 3 donors. The data were produced by immunoSEQ multiplex PCR, yet TCRdb's version contains in-frame clones alone and is incomplete. The sample contains about 200,000 clones, more than 70% of which appear only once. The chain joins TRBV27 to TRBJ2-7, with D possibly matching TRBD1 (6 bases). The source material was PBMCs or T cells enriched from blood (not recorded which). The source is a young woman who had recovered from COVID-19. CDR3 DNA: TGTGCCAGCAGTTTAATGGGGGCCGGCTACGAGCAGTACTTC. Its translation is CASSLMGAGYEQYF.